This T cell receptor (beta chain) was sequenced in a study of radiotherapy plus CTLA-4 blockade in lung cancer. Concerning this clone itself: Antigen unknown.

V shed 4 bases and J 4 bases; nucleotides not matched to a gene: 5. Germline V gives CDR1 MNHNY, CDR2 SVGAGI (reference sequence). The CDR3 totals 14 residues. Some clones are missing from TCRdb's copy, which holds only in-frame ones; the method was immunoSEQ multiplex PCR. The sample contains more than 55,000 clones, just over 75% of which appear only once. Study conclusions and caveats: Interferon-beta, together with early blood T cell clone dynamics, reportedly best predicted response. There was expansion of tumor-derived TCR clones in blood after radiotherapy plus ipilimumab.

This clonotype was sampled from a human donor with non-small cell lung cancer who had a partial response to radiotherapy plus ipilimumab. The gene calls are TRBV6-6 and TRBJ2-5; 8 bases are shared with TRBD2. Sequencing was performed on peripheral blood, taken from a patient treated with radiotherapy plus ipilimumab. This chain's CDR3 is CASSFGGAGETQYF. CDR3 in DNA: TGTGCCAGCAGTTTCGGGGGGGCCGGAGAGACCCAGTACTTC.